This is a list of T cell receptor beta chains from one sample in a study of CD8+CD57+ T cells in acquired aplastic anemia. TCRdb recomputed calls from the reads with MiXCR, one row per CDR3 protein. The profile shows some 200,000 distinct CDR3 sequences, roughly 45% of them singletons. Source material: sorted CD4+, CD8+, or CD8+CD57+ T cells (not recorded which) from PBMCs. All receptors come from a human donor with aplastic anemia. The CDR3 runs from the conserved cysteine through the conserved F or W. Fields, in order: V gene, D gene, J gene, clone size, CDR3 protein, CDR3 DNA. A D gene is named only where the DNA matches it firmly. Not all rows give a size; the values are once, few, many and, for expanded clones, a class.

>TRBV20-1|TRBD1|TRBJ1-1|many
CSARMDRASAEAFF
TGCAGTGCTAGAATGGACAGGGCTTCGGCTGAAGCTTTCTTT
>TRBV6-1|NA|TRBJ1-5|many
CASSEGLQGNSNQPQHF
TGTGCCAGCAGTGAAGGGTTGCAGGGTAATAGCAATCAGCCCCAGCATTTT
>TRBV19|NA|TRBJ1-6|NA
CASSIAADFNSPLHF
TGTGCCAGTAGTATAGCGGCGGACTTCAATTCACCCCTCCACTTT
>TRBV20-1|TRBD1|TRBJ2-7|NA
CSARTPGQGYEQYF
TGCAGTGCACGTACCCCGGGACAGGGCTACGAGCAGTACTTC
>TRBV20-1|NA|TRBJ2-7|NA
CSASWAGRGRPYEQYF
TGCAGTGCTAGTTGGGCAGGCAGAGGGAGGCCCTACGAGCAGTACTTC
>TRBV19|NA|TRBJ2-5|NA
CASSIQAGWDQETQYF
TGTGCCAGTAGTATTCAGGCGGGATGGGATCAAGAGACCCAGTACTTC
>TRBV6-1|TRBD1|TRBJ1-1|many
CASSPQGARGEAFF
TGTGCCAGCAGCCCACAGGGGGCGCGAGGTGAAGCTTTCTTT
>TRBV5-8|NA|TRBJ1-1|many
CASRGRGLRDTEAFF
TGTGCCAGCAGGGGCCGGGGGCTACGGGACACTGAAGCTTTCTTT
>TRBV5-1|TRBD1|TRBJ1-6|few
CASSLDQGAGSPLHF
TGCGCCAGCAGCTTGGACCAGGGGGCCGGGTCACCCCTCCACTTT
>TRBV2|NA|TRBJ2-1|NA
CASSAHASSYNEQFF
TGTGCCAGCAGTGCGCACGCTAGCTCCTACAATGAGCAGTTCTTC
>TRBV12-3/TRBV12-4|TRBD1|TRBJ2-5|NA
CASSGLGQGETQYF
TGTGCCAGCAGTGGGCTCGGACAGGGAGAGACCCAGTACTTC
>TRBV11-2|NA|TRBJ1-4|NA
CASSLGEGQGYATNEKLFF
TGTGCCAGCAGCTTGGGGGAAGGGCAAGGGTATGCAACTAATGAAAAACTGTTTTTT
>TRBV4-1|TRBD1|TRBJ1-5|NA
CASSHPQGDQPQHF
TGCGCCAGCAGCCACCCCCAGGGGGATCAGCCCCAGCATTTT
>TRBV5-1|TRBD1|TRBJ2-7|NA
CASSQYGTANSYEQYF
TGCGCCAGCAGCCAGTACGGGACAGCCAACTCCTACGAGCAGTACTTC
>TRBV7-9|NA|TRBJ2-1|NA
CASSPPSYNEQFF
TGTGCCAGCAGCCCTCCCTCCTACAATGAGCAGTTCTTC
>TRBV5-1|NA|TRBJ2-2|NA
CASSLPGRTGELLF
TGCGCCAGCAGCTTACCGGGGAGGACCGGGGAGCTGCTTTTT
>TRBV19|NA|TRBJ1-6|NA
CASKEGDNSPLHF
TGTGCCAGTAAGGAAGGGGATAATTCACCCCTCCACTTT
>TRBV4-1|NA|TRBJ1-1|many
CASSQEGQGGTEAFF
TGCGCCAGCAGCCAGGAGGGTCAGGGCGGGACTGAAGCTTTCTTT
>TRBV12-3/TRBV12-4|NA|TRBJ2-1|many
CASSFVGGPEADEQFF
TGTGCCAGCAGTTTTGTCGGGGGGCCTGAGGCAGATGAGCAGTTCTTC
>TRBV24-1|NA|TRBJ1-1|NA
CATSDLAGRQNTEAFF
TGTGCCACCAGTGACCTGGCCGGTAGACAGAACACTGAAGCTTTCTTT